These T cell receptor beta chains were read from a single sample in a study of post-analysis software for immune sequencing data. TCRdb ran MiXCR on the PCR reads and lists one entry per CDR3 protein. The sample has some 450,000 distinct CDR3 sequences, around 40% seen once; the top ten hold about 12%. The sample comprised blood. The receptors were sampled from a girl aged 10 to 17 with multiple sclerosis. CDR3s include the opening cysteine and the closing phenylalanine or tryptophan. Each record gives: J gene, D gene, clone size, V gene, CDR3 protein, CDR3 DNA. The D gene is left open where the match is weak. Only part of the rows carry a size: once, few, many, or a class if the clone is expanded.

J gene: TRBJ2-5
D gene: TRBD1
clone size: NA
V gene: TRBV20-1
CDR3 protein: CSANPGTGIQETQYF
CDR3 DNA: TGCAGTGCAAACCCCGGGACAGGGATCCAAGAGACCCAGTACTTC

J gene: TRBJ2-5
D gene: NA
clone size: few
V gene: TRBV5-1
CDR3 protein: CASSGGGFQETQYF
CDR3 DNA: TGCGCCAGCAGCGGTGGGGGGTTCCAAGAGACCCAGTACTTC

J gene: TRBJ1-5
D gene: NA
clone size: NA
V gene: TRBV29-1
CDR3 protein: CSVESPENNQPQHF
CDR3 DNA: TGCAGCGTTGAGTCGCCAGAAAATAATCAGCCCCAGCATTTT

J gene: TRBJ2-2
D gene: NA
clone size: many
V gene: TRBV6-6
CDR3 protein: CASSSQGLAGELFF
CDR3 DNA: TGTGCCAGCAGTTCTCAGGGGCTGGCCGGGGAGCTGTTTTTT

J gene: TRBJ2-7
D gene: NA
clone size: NA
V gene: TRBV4-1
CDR3 protein: CASSPQKHPSYEQYF
CDR3 DNA: TGCGCCAGCAGCCCGCAGAAACATCCTTCCTACGAGCAGTACTTC

J gene: TRBJ2-7
D gene: NA
clone size: once
V gene: TRBV7-3
CDR3 protein: CASSLHDRLAPNEQYF
CDR3 DNA: TGTGCCAGCAGCTTACACGATCGTTTAGCTCCCAATGAGCAGTACTTC

J gene: TRBJ2-1
D gene: NA
clone size: once
V gene: TRBV27
CDR3 protein: CASSFPGAGWNEQFF
CDR3 DNA: TGTGCCAGCAGTTTTCCAGGAGCTGGTTGGAATGAGCAGTTCTTC

J gene: TRBJ2-7
D gene: NA
clone size: few
V gene: TRBV7-2
CDR3 protein: CASSLGWGNYEQYF
CDR3 DNA: TGTGCCAGCAGCTTAGGGTGGGGGAACTACGAGCAGTACTTC

J gene: TRBJ2-5
D gene: TRBD1
clone size: NA
V gene: TRBV24-1
CDR3 protein: CATSDFNRGQETQYF
CDR3 DNA: TGTGCCACCAGTGATTTTAACAGGGGCCAAGAGACCCAGTACTTC

J gene: TRBJ2-7
D gene: TRBD1
clone size: NA
V gene: TRBV9
CDR3 protein: CVSSVAPGQGNEQYF
CDR3 DNA: TGTGTCAGCAGCGTAGCGCCGGGACAGGGGAACGAGCAGTACTTC

J gene: TRBJ1-4
D gene: NA
clone size: NA
V gene: TRBV15
CDR3 protein: CATSRPELNEKLFF
CDR3 DNA: TGTGCCACCAGCAGACCTGAGCTTAATGAAAAACTGTTTTTT

J gene: TRBJ2-1
D gene: TRBD2
clone size: NA
V gene: TRBV25-1
CDR3 protein: CASSITSGRRNEQFF
CDR3 DNA: TGTGCCAGCAGTATTACTAGCGGGAGGAGGAATGAGCAGTTCTTC

J gene: TRBJ2-7
D gene: NA
clone size: few
V gene: TRBV6-5
CDR3 protein: CASSYFQLPSTYEQYF
CDR3 DNA: TGTGCCAGCAGTTACTTCCAACTGCCCTCCACCTACGAGCAGTACTTC

J gene: TRBJ2-7
D gene: TRBD1
clone size: NA
V gene: TRBV11-2
CDR3 protein: CASSEPGQGGYEQDF
CDR3 DNA: TGTGCCAGCAGCGAACCCGGACAGGGGGGATACGAGCAGGACTTC

J gene: TRBJ2-3
D gene: NA
clone size: NA
V gene: TRBV18
CDR3 protein: CASSLTVTESDTQYF
CDR3 DNA: TGTGCCAGCTCACTTACGGTAACGGAGTCAGATACGCAGTATTTT

J gene: TRBJ2-5
D gene: NA
clone size: few
V gene: TRBV12-3/TRBV12-4
CDR3 protein: CASNRGYQETQYF
CDR3 DNA: TGTGCCAGCAACCGGGGGTACCAAGAGACCCAGTACTTC

J gene: TRBJ1-2
D gene: TRBD1
clone size: NA
V gene: TRBV4-1
CDR3 protein: CASSQPGKRQGIYGYTF
CDR3 DNA: TGCGCCAGCAGCCAACCCGGTAAGCGACAGGGGATCTATGGCTACACCTTC

J gene: TRBJ2-5
D gene: TRBD1
clone size: few
V gene: TRBV7-9
CDR3 protein: CASSPELTGGAGETQYF
CDR3 DNA: TGTGCCAGCAGCCCCGAACTGACAGGGGGCGCCGGAGAGACCCAGTACTTC

J gene: TRBJ2-7
D gene: NA
clone size: few
V gene: TRBV6-5
CDR3 protein: CASSYYGSYEQYF
CDR3 DNA: TGTGCCAGCAGTTACTACGGATCCTACGAGCAGTACTTC

J gene: TRBJ1-1
D gene: NA
clone size: NA
V gene: TRBV20-1
CDR3 protein: CSARVPSGPDAEAFF
CDR3 DNA: TGCAGTGCTAGAGTTCCTAGTGGCCCCGACGCTGAAGCTTTCTTT

J gene: TRBJ2-6
D gene: NA
clone size: few
V gene: TRBV7-6
CDR3 protein: CASSLMGISSGANVLTF
CDR3 DNA: TGTGCCAGCAGCTTAATGGGCATAAGCTCTGGGGCCAACGTCCTGACTTTC

J gene: TRBJ1-6
D gene: NA
clone size: few
V gene: TRBV27
CDR3 protein: CASSSPGARPNSPLHF
CDR3 DNA: TGTGCCAGCAGTTCCCCAGGGGCCAGACCTAATTCACCCCTCCACTTT

J gene: TRBJ2-3
D gene: TRBD2
clone size: NA
V gene: TRBV7-2
CDR3 protein: CASSSYGTSGRGIDTQYF
CDR3 DNA: TGTGCCAGCAGTTCTTACGGGACTAGCGGGAGAGGAATAGATACGCAGTATTTT

J gene: TRBJ2-6
D gene: NA
clone size: NA
V gene: TRBV12-3/TRBV12-4
CDR3 protein: CASSQDSSGANVLTF
CDR3 DNA: TGTGCCAGCAGTCAAGACAGCTCTGGGGCCAACGTCCTGACTTTC

J gene: TRBJ2-5
D gene: NA
clone size: few
V gene: TRBV9
CDR3 protein: CASSVGSGTPVGETQYF
CDR3 DNA: TGTGCCAGCAGCGTAGGCTCAGGGACTCCGGTTGGGGAGACCCAGTACTTC

J gene: TRBJ2-1
D gene: TRBD1
clone size: NA
V gene: TRBV5-1
CDR3 protein: CASSAWRGGSFSYNEQFF
CDR3 DNA: TGTGCCAGCAGCGCTTGGCGAGGGGGCTCCTTCTCCTACAATGAGCAGTTCTTC

J gene: TRBJ2-7
D gene: NA
clone size: NA
V gene: TRBV5-5
CDR3 protein: CASSLMGETYEQYF
CDR3 DNA: TGTGCCAGCAGCTTGATGGGGGAGACCTACGAGCAGTACTTC

J gene: TRBJ2-7
D gene: TRBD1
clone size: few
V gene: TRBV12-3/TRBV12-4
CDR3 protein: CASSPTYGTGEHEQYF
CDR3 DNA: TGTGCCAGCAGTCCTACGTACGGGACAGGGGAACACGAGCAGTACTTC

J gene: TRBJ2-6
D gene: NA
clone size: NA
V gene: TRBV28
CDR3 protein: CASATSGANVLTF
CDR3 DNA: TGTGCCAGCGCAACCTCTGGGGCCAACGTCCTGACTTTC

J gene: TRBJ2-7
D gene: TRBD1
clone size: few
V gene: TRBV28
CDR3 protein: CASSPSGQGNEQYF
CDR3 DNA: TGTGCCAGCAGTCCTTCGGGACAGGGAAACGAGCAGTACTTC

J gene: TRBJ2-3
D gene: TRBD2
clone size: NA
V gene: TRBV20-1
CDR3 protein: CSAPTAGGADTQYF
CDR3 DNA: TGCAGTGCCCCAACAGCGGGAGGCGCAGATACGCAGTATTTT

J gene: TRBJ2-7
D gene: NA
clone size: NA
V gene: TRBV20-1
CDR3 protein: CSARVPNFSYEQYF
CDR3 DNA: TGCAGTGCTAGAGTTCCGAATTTCTCCTACGAGCAGTACTTC

J gene: TRBJ2-5
D gene: NA
clone size: few
V gene: TRBV9
CDR3 protein: CASSPRDIETQYF
CDR3 DNA: TGTGCCAGCAGCCCCCGGGACATAGAGACCCAGTACTTC

J gene: TRBJ1-2
D gene: NA
clone size: NA
V gene: TRBV5-5
CDR3 protein: CASSLADRGYTF
CDR3 DNA: TGTGCCAGCAGCTTGGCCGACAGAGGCTACACCTTC

J gene: TRBJ1-6
D gene: TRBD1
clone size: NA
V gene: TRBV11-3
CDR3 protein: CASSDGGTGDSPLHF
CDR3 DNA: TGTGCCAGCAGCGACGGCGGGACAGGAGATTCACCCCTCCACTTT